The clone carrying this T cell receptor (beta chain) was observed a handful of times. Its antigen is still unknown. The V and J ends lost 3 bases and 0 bases respectively, with 15 bases between them. CDR1 is KGHSH, CDR2 LQKENI, per germline. The CDR3 spans 16 residues. The data are from a study of cytomegalovirus exposure and HLA in healthy donors. General study results and limits: Investigators reported approximately 170 TCR beta chains as tied to cytomegalovirus. It is likely that the observed cluster of highly shared sequence variants was a sequencing artifact.

13 Jbeta primers and 60 Vbeta primers were used for the PCR. Clones were sequenced by immunoSEQ multiplex PCR, and TCRdb holds only the in-frame ones, with some missing. The table shows some 150,000 clones, with more than 65% occurring only once. This receptor was identified in a man aged 50-60 years in good health and CMV-seropositive. Sequencing was carried out using PBMCs. The J gene is TRBJ2-7, the V gene TRBV18; no definite D call. CDR3 amino acids: CASSPFVQLSSYEQYF. For the CDR3, the DNA is TGTGCCAGCTCACCGTTCGTACAGCTGAGCTCCTACGAGCAGTACTTC.